The clone carrying this T cell receptor beta chain was observed a single time. Sequencing used cDNA as its template, made by extracting RNA and reverse transcribing it. TCRdb's copy holds only in-frame clones and misses some; the assay was immunoSEQ multiplex PCR. Of 90,000 to 130,000 clones in the sample, 45% to 60% were seen once. This specimen comes from a study of CD8+ T cells in alopecia areata. Germline CDR1 LGHNA, CDR2 YNFKEQ. The CDR3 has 16 residues. V lost 0 bases and J 3 bases, leaving 12 bases between the germline ends. The clonotype originates from a human donor with alopecia areata. The chain links TRBV4-2 to TRBJ2-4, with D possibly TRBD2 on 6 matching bases. Sequencing input: NKG2D-low CD8+ T cells sorted from blood. CDR3 sequence (DNA): TGTGCCAGCAGCCAAGAAGCCGGGGGTGGCAAAAACATTCAGTACTTC. This translates into CASSQEAGGGKNIQYF.